These 11 T cell receptor beta chains share one sample of origin, sequenced in a study of Graves' ophthalmopathy and Graves' hyperthyroidism. RNA transcripts provided the template for amplifying TCR beta CDR3 regions. An opening RT-PCR round employed HTBI primers and preceded a second-round multiplex PCR. TCRdb itself ran the multiplex PCR reads through MiXCR, one entry per CDR3 protein. The sample has around 1,000,000 distinct CDR3 sequences, roughly two fifths seen once. The specimen sequenced was peripheral blood or thyroid tissue (not recorded which). The receptors were gathered from an adult man with Graves' hyperthyroidism.

The chain uses TRBV20-1 and TRBJ2-7, with D possibly matching TRBD1 (6 bases). The CDR3 covers 15 residues. Germline CDR1 is DFQATT and CDR2 is SNEGSKA (reference sequence). CDR3: CSPRSRDTVTYEQYF. The CDR3 DNA follows: TGCAGCCCACGCTCCCGGGACACGGTCACCTACGAGCAGTACTTC.

This clonotype was seen many times. The chain couples TRBV12-3 or TRBV12-4 to TRBJ1-1, with 8 bases aligning to TRBD1. The CDR3 has 14 amino acids. The V segment lost 3 bases and the J segment 3 bases; nucleotides outside the gene matches: 3. The CDR3 loop is CASSFIRGHTEAFF. CDR3 nucleotides: TGTGCCAGCAGTTTCATCAGGGGGCACACTGAAGCTTTCTTT.

This clonotype was observed a handful of times. The chain has TRBV27 and TRBJ2-7, with D unclear. CDR1 is MNHEY, CDR2 SMNVEV, per germline (reference sequence). The CDR3 sequence is 17 residues long. The ends were cut back, 4 bases at V and 2 bases at J, with 21 bases in the middle. This CDR3 is CASSSRRRSMQTYEQYF. Written as DNA, the CDR3 is TGTGCCAGCAGTTCCAGAAGACGCTCCATGCAGACCTACGAGCAGTACTTC.

This clonotype was seen ten or more times. The rearrangement links TRBV5-1 to TRBJ2-6, with D perhaps TRBD1 or TRBD2 (5 bases each). This CDR3 is built from 15 residues. CDR1 and CDR2 from the germline V gene are SGHRS and YFSETQ. Trimming stripped 7 bases from V and 0 bases from J, with 11 bases between. The CDR3 region has the DNA TGCGCCAGCGGGGGTGGACTCTCTGGGGCCAACGTCCTGACTTTC. Translating it yields CASGGGLSGANVLTF.

In its sample, this clonotype was seen once. The V gene is TRBV2, the J gene TRBJ2-2; TRBD1 agrees at 7 bases. V trimming: 3 bases; J trimming: 5 bases; junction bases outside the gene matches: 6. CDR3 length: 15 amino acids. CDR1 is SNHLY and CDR2 is FYNNEI in the germline V gene. Here the CDR3 DNA reads TGTGCCAGCAGTGACAGGGGGATGATAACCGGGGAGCTGTTTTTT. Residues: CASSDRGMITGELFF.

In regard to this clonotype: A much larger clone differs from this one at a single base, so this may be a read error. The J gene is TRBJ1-2, the V gene TRBV10-3; TRBD1 might be the D (5 bases). Deletions cut 3 bases from V and 6 bases from J, with 11 bases between. Germline V gene data show CDR1 as ENHRY and CDR2 as SYGVKD. The length of the CDR3 is 13 residues. CDR3 sequence reads: CAISDGAWNGYTF. In nucleotides, the CDR3 is TGTGCCATCAGTGACGGGGCTTGGAATGGCTACACCTTC.

The chain is built from TRBV9 and TRBJ2-5; D is undetermined. The J call may be wrong; the DNA end is better matched by TRBJ2-7. Germline V gene data show CDR1 as SGDLS and CDR2 as YYNGEE. This CDR3 spans 15 amino acids. The CDR3 coding sequence is TGTGCCAGCAGCGTAGCTGTTGACGGAGCCTACGAGCAGTACTTC. Its protein is CASSVAVDGAYEQYF.

Many counts were recorded for this clonotype. The chain links TRBV9 to TRBJ1-2, with a possible D match to TRBD1 (5 bases). The CDR3 loop spans 15 amino acids. Deletions cut 0 bases from V and 7 bases from J, with 16 bases between. Germline CDR1 reads SGDLS; CDR2 reads YYNGEE. The CDR3 DNA sequence: TGTGCCAGCAGCGTAGATGCAGGGATTCGGAGTGGCTACACCTTC. Translating it yields CASSVDAGIRSGYTF.

This clonotype has a handful of counts. The DNA for the CDR3 is TGTGCCAGCAGAGCTGGGGGGGCCTACGAGCAGTACTTC. This encodes CASRAGGAYEQYF. V is TRBV12-3 or TRBV12-4 and J is TRBJ2-7; the match to TRBD2 covers 7 bases. V was clipped by 6 bases and J by 2 bases; unmatched bases: 4. The CDR3 has 13 amino acids.

This clonotype has at least ten counts. The rearrangement joins TRBV7-2 to TRBJ1-5, with D maybe TRBD1 (6 bases). V lost 5 bases to trimming and J lost 6 bases, with 14 bases between them. The germline gives CDR1 SGHTA, CDR2 FQGNSA. The length of the CDR3 is 14 residues. CDR3 sequence: CASSRNAGAQPQHF. In DNA, the CDR3 is TGTGCCAGCAGCCGTAACGCAGGGGCTCAGCCCCAGCATTTT.

This clonotype was counted at least ten times. The CDR3 protein is CASSLQGTAGELFF. In DNA form, the CDR3 reads TGTGCCAGCAGCTTACAGGGGACAGCCGGGGAGCTGTTTTTT. The V gene is TRBV7-3, the J gene TRBJ2-2; TRBD1 aligns across 7 bases. In germline, CDR1 is SGHTA, CDR2 FQGTGA. V shed 2 bases and J 6 bases; nucleotides not matched to a gene: 3. This CDR3 spans 14 amino acids.